This record concerns one T cell receptor (beta chain) sequence. Other nucleotide sequences from this sample produce the same CDR3. Only CD45RO-negative cells positively selected for CCR7 counted as naive CD8 cells, so terminally differentiated effector memory CD45RA+ cells were excluded. Some clones are missing from TCRdb's copy, which holds only in-frame ones; the method was immunoSEQ multiplex PCR. The top ten hold under 1.5% of the sample, which has about 2 million clones, about 95% seen once. V lost 0 bases, J lost 1 base, and 5 bases lay in between. The germline V gene has CDR1 SGDLS and CDR2 YYNGEE. The CDR3 consists of 13 residues. This entry is derived from a study of shared clonotypes between healthy human individuals.

The sequence came from a man in his late teens or twenties in good health. The sequencing input was naive CD8+ T cells sorted from blood. The chain employs TRBV9 and TRBJ2-7; D is uncertain. The CDR3 bases are TGTGCCAGCAGCGTAGGATCGTCCTACGAGCAGTACTTC. It encodes CASSVGSSYEQYF.